These 9 T cell receptor beta chains were all obtained from the same sample, sequenced in a study of OX40 agonist ivuxolimab in advanced cancers. Data came from immunoSEQ multiplex PCR; TCRdb stores just in-frame clones and leaves some out. The table lists some 70,000 clones, approximately 89% of them singletons, with 2.2% in the top ten. The starting material was CD4+ or CD8+ T cells sorted from blood, obtained in a trial of the OX40 agonist ivuxolimab. These receptors came from an adult with an advanced solid tumor such as melanoma, head and neck, liver or kidney cancer.

The rearrangement links TRBV19 to TRBJ2-7; 9 nucleotides match TRBD1. Germline values: CDR1 LNHDA, CDR2 SQIVND (reference sequence). This CDR3 comprises 14 residues. The V segment lost 7 bases and the J segment 1 base; nucleotides outside the gene matches: 5. As DNA, the CDR3 is TGTGCCAGTAACACAGGGGGCTCGTCCTACGAGCAGTACTTC. Protein product: CASNTGGSSYEQYF.

The chain has TRBV28 and TRBJ1-4; D remains ambiguous. CDR1 MDHEN and CDR2 SYDVKM come from the germline V gene. This CDR3 comprises 13 residues. V lost 4 bases to trimming and J lost 7 bases, with 10 bases between them. The CDR3 DNA is TGTGCCAGCAGTTCAGGCGGGGTTGAAAAACTGTTTTTT. Translation gives CASSSGGVEKLFF.

The J gene is TRBJ1-1, the V gene TRBV25-1, with 7 bases that match TRBD1. The CDR3 is 14 amino acids. The ends lost 6 bases at V and 1 base at J; junction bases unmatched: 5. CDR1 and CDR2 from the germline V gene are MGHDK and SYGVNS. The CDR3 here is CASSKTGPNTEAFF. CDR3 nucleotide sequence: TGTGCCAGCAGCAAGACAGGGCCGAACACTGAAGCTTTCTTT.

The V call is TRBV5-1, the J call TRBJ2-6; either TRBD1 or TRBD2 may supply D (5 bases each). Germline values: CDR1 SGHRS, CDR2 YFSETQ. V gave up 6 bases and J gave up 2 bases, with 9 bases separating them. The CDR3 spans 14 residues. CDR3 DNA sequence: TGCGCCAGCAACCGGGACGCTGGGGCCAACGTCCTGACTTTC. It translates to CASNRDAGANVLTF.

This clone came up a few times. This sequence joins TRBV2 and TRBJ1-5; D remains ambiguous. With 6 bases removed from V and 1 base from J, the gap between germline ends came to 10 bases. The germline V gene has CDR1 SNHLY and CDR2 FYNNEI. The CDR3 extends over 14 amino acids. Written as DNA, the CDR3 is TGTGCCAGCAGAGTGGGTTTGAGCAATCAGCCCCAGCATTTT. Translated: CASRVGLSNQPQHF.

The chain employs TRBV7-9 and TRBJ2-3; a possible D gene is TRBD2 (6 bases). The germline V and J ends were trimmed by 4 bases and 5 bases, with 13 bases remaining between them. Germline CDR1 is SEHNR and CDR2 is FQNEAQ (reference sequence). The CDR3 sequence is 14 residues long. The CDR3 sequence is CASSWGVGGDTQYF. Here the CDR3 DNA reads TGTGCCAGCAGCTGGGGGGTCGGCGGAGATACGCAGTATTTT.

This CDR3 is CASSQEAQGPAKNIQYF. CDR3 sequence (DNA): TGCGCCAGCAGCCAAGAGGCCCAGGGGCCGGCCAAAAACATTCAGTACTTC. The chain is built from TRBV4-1 and TRBJ2-4; D is perhaps TRBD1 (6 bases). CDR1 and CDR2 (germline): MGHRA, YSYEKL. There are 17 residues in the CDR3. Trimming stripped 0 bases from V and 1 base from J, with 13 bases between.

This chain connects TRBV5-1 to TRBJ2-7, with TRBD1 as a possible D gene (6 bases). This CDR3 region has 15 residues. CDR1 and CDR2 (germline): SGHRS, YFSETQ. V was clipped by 0 bases and J by 5 bases, with 15 bases between them. CDR3 DNA: TGCGCCAGCAGCTTGGGATGGGCAGGGGAAGACGAGCAGTACTTC. It yields the protein CASSLGWAGEDEQYF.

The V call is TRBV7-8, the J call TRBJ2-3, with 8 nucleotides matching TRBD1. The V and J ends lost 6 bases and 3 bases, in that order; junction bases with no gene match: 8. This CDR3 is 15 amino acids long. Looked up from germline, CDR1 is SGHVS and CDR2 is FQNEAQ. The CDR3 here is CASRDTGGTTDTQYF. In nucleotides, the CDR3 is TGTGCCAGCAGAGATACAGGGGGAACAACAGATACGCAGTATTTT.